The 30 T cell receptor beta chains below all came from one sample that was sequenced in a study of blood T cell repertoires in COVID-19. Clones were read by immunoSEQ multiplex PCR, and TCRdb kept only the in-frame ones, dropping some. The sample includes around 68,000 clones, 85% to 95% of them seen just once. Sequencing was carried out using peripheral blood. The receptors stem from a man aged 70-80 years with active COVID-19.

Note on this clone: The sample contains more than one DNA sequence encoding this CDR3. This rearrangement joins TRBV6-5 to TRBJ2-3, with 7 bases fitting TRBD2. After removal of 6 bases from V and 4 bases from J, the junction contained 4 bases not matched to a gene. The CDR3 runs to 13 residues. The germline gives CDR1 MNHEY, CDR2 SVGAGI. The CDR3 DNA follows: TGTGCCAGCAGAGCAGGGAGGGCAGATACGCAGTATTTT. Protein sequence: CASRAGRADTQYF.

CDR3 loop: CASSPDKNQPQHF. The CDR3 nucleotides read TGTGCCAGCAGCCCGGACAAAAATCAGCCCCAGCATTTT. This rearrangement joins TRBV7-8 to TRBJ1-5; D might be TRBD1 (5 bases). This CDR3 contains 13 residues. V was clipped by 5 bases and J by 4 bases, with 9 bases between them. Germline lookup yields CDR1 SGHVS and CDR2 FQNEAQ.

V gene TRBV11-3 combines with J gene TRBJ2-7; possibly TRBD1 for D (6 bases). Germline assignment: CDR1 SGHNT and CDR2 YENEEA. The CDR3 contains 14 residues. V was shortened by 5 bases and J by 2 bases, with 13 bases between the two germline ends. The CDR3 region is CASSTRDKPYEQYF. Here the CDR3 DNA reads TGTGCCAGCAGCACCCGGGACAAGCCCTACGAGCAGTACTTC.

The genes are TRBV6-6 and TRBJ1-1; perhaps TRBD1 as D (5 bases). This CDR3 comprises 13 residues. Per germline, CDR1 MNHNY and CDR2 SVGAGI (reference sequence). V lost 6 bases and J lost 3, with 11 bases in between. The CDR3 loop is CASRDGGDTEAFF. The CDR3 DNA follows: TGTGCCAGCAGAGACGGGGGGGACACTGAAGCTTTCTTT.

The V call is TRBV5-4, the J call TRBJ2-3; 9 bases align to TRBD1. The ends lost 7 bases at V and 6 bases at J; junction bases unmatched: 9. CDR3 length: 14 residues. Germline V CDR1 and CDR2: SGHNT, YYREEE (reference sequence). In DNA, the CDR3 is TGTGCCAGCCAAGCGGGACAGGGAGTCGATACGCAGTATTTT. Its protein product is CASQAGQGVDTQYF.

CDR3 amino acids: CASSLEASGGETQYF. In DNA form, the CDR3 reads TGCGCCAGCAGCTTGGAGGCTAGCGGGGGTGAGACCCAGTACTTC. The V and J genes are TRBV5-1 and TRBJ2-5; TRBD2 aligns across 10 bases. V shed 0 bases and J 5 bases; nucleotides not matched to a gene: 4. CDR1 and CDR2 from the germline V gene are SGHRS and YFSETQ. The CDR3 length is 15 residues.

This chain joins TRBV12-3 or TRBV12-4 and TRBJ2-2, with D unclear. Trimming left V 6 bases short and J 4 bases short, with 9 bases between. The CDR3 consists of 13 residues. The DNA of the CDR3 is TGTGCCAGCAGCCTCTTTAGCACCGGGGAGCTGTTTTTT. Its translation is CASSLFSTGELFF.

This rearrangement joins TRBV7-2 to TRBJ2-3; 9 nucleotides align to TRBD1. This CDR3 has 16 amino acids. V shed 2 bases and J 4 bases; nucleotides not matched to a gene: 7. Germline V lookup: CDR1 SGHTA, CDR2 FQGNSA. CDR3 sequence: CASSLNPGQGPDTQYF. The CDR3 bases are TGTGCCAGCAGCTTAAACCCGGGACAGGGACCAGATACGCAGTATTTT. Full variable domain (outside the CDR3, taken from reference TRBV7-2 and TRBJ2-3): GAGVSQSPSNKVTEKGKDVELRCDPISGHTALYWYRQSLGQGLEFLIYFQGNSAPDKSGLPSDRFSAERTGGSVSTLTIQRTQQEDSAVYLCASSLNPGQGPDTQYFGPGTRLTVL.

Here the CDR3 reads CASNFGVGDEQFF. CDR3 bases: TGTGCCAGCAATTTCGGGGTTGGGGATGAGCAGTTCTTC. The genes are TRBV2 and TRBJ2-1; tentative D call: TRBD2 (5 bases). The V and J ends lost 7 bases and 8 bases respectively, with 15 bases between them. This CDR3 has 13 residues. Per germline, CDR1 SNHLY and CDR2 FYNNEI.

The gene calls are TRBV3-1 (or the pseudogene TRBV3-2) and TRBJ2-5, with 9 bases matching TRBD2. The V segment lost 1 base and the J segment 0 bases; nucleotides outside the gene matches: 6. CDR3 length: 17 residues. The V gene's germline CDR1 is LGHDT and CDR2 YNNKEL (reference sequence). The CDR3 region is CASSQGVQRGDQETQYF. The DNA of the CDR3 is TGTGCCAGCAGCCAAGGAGTCCAGCGGGGGGACCAAGAGACCCAGTACTTC.

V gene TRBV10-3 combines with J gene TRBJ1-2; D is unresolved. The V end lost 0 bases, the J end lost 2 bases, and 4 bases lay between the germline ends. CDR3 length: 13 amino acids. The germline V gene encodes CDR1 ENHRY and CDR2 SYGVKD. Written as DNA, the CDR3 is TGTGCCATCAGTGAGTCCAGGAACTATGGCTACACCTTC. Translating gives CAISESRNYGYTF.

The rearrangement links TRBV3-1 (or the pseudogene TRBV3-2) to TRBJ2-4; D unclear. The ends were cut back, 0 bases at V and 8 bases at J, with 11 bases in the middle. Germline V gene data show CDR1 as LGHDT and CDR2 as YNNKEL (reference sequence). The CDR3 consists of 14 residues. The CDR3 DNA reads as TGTGCCAGCAGCCAAGACGGCAGTCGGGACATTCAGTACTTC. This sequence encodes CASSQDGSRDIQYF.

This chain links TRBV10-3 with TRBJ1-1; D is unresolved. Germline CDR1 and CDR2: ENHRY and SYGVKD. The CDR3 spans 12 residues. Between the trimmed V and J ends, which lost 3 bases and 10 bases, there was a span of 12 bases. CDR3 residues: CAISDPDWRAFF. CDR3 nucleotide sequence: TGTGCCATCAGTGATCCAGATTGGAGAGCTTTCTTT.

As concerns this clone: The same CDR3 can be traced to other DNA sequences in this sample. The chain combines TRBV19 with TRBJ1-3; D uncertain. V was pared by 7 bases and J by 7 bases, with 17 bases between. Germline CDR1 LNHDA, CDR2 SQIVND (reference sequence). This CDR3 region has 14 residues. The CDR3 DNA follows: TGTGCCAGTACCGCCCTGGACTTTGGGAACACCATATATTTT. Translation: CASTALDFGNTIYF.

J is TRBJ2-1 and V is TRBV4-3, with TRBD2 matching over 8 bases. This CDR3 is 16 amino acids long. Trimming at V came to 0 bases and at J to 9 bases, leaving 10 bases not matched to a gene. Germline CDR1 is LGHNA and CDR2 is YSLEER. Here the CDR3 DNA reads TGCGCCAGCAGCCAAGAAATAGTAGCGGGGAGAGGTGAGCAGTTCTTC. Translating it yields CASSQEIVAGRGEQFF.

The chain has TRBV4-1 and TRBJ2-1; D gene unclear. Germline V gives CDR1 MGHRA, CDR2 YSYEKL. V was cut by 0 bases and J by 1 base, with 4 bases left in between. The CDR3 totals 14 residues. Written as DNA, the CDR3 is TGCGCCAGCAGCCAAGACTCGTCCTACAATGAGCAGTTCTTC. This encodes CASSQDSSYNEQFF.

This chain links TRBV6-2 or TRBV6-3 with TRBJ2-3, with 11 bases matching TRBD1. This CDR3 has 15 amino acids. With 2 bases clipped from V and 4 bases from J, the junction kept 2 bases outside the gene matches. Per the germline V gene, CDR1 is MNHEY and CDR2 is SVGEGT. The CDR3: CASSYGTGGSDTQYF. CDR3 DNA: TGTGCCAGCAGTTACGGGACAGGGGGTTCAGATACGCAGTATTTT.

CDR3 nucleotides: TGTGCCAGCAGCCCCCGGGTCCCGGACTACGAGCAGTACTTC. It encodes CASSPRVPDYEQYF. The V call is TRBV7-9, the J call TRBJ2-7; unclear D gene. This CDR3 has 14 residues. Trimming stripped 5 bases from V and 3 bases from J, with 14 bases between. Germline V gene lookup returns CDR1 SEHNR and CDR2 FQNEAQ (reference sequence).

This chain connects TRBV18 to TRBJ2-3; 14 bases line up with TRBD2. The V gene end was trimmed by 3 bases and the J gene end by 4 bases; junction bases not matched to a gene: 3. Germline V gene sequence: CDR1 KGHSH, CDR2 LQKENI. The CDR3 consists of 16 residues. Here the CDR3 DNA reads TGTGCCAGCTCACCGACTAGCGGGGGGGTGTCAGATACGCAGTATTTT. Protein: CASSPTSGGVSDTQYF.

CDR3 coding DNA: TGTGCCAGCAGCTTGGGGGCTAGCGGGGGGAATGAGCAGTTCTTC. Translated: CASSLGASGGNEQFF. The chain recombines TRBV5-4 with TRBJ2-1, with TRBD2 matching over 11 bases. V gave up 0 bases and J gave up 7 bases; unmatched junction bases: 3. CDR1 SGHNT and CDR2 YYREEE come from the germline V gene (reference sequence). The CDR3 is 15 amino acids.

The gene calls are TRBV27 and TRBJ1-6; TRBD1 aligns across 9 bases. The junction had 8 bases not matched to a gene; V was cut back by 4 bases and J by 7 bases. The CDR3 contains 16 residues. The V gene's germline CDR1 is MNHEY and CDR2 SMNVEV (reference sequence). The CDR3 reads CASSSRQGVGNSPLHF. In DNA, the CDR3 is TGTGCCAGCAGTTCCCGACAGGGGGTCGGCAATTCACCCCTCCACTTT.

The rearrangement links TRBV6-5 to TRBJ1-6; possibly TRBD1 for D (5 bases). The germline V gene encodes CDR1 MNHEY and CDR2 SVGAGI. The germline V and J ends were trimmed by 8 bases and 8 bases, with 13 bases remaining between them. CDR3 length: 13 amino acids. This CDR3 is CASAREGYSPLHF. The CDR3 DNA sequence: TGTGCCAGCGCACGGGAGGGGTATTCACCCCTCCACTTT.

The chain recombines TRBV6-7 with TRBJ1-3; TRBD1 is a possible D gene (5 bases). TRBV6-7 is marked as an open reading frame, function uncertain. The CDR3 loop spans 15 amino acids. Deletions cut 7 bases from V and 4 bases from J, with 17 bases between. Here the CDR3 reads CASTQVGARGNTIYF. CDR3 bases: TGTGCCAGCACCCAGGTAGGGGCGCGGGGAAACACCATATATTTT.

CDR3: CASSLSPGNNYGYTF. DNA for the CDR3: TGTGCCAGCAGTTTATCCCCAGGGAATAACTATGGCTACACCTTC. This chain links TRBV27 with TRBJ1-2, with D perhaps matching TRBD1 (5 bases). V gave up 0 bases and J gave up 1 base, with 9 bases separating them. Germline CDR1 is MNHEY and CDR2 is SMNVEV (reference sequence). The CDR3 runs 15 residues.

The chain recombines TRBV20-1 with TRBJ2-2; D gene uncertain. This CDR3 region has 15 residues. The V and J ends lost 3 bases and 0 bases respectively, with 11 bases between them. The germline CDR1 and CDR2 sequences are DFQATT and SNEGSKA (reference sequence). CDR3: CSASLGLTNTGELFF. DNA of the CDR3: TGCAGTGCTAGTCTCGGGTTGACGAACACCGGGGAGCTGTTTTTT.

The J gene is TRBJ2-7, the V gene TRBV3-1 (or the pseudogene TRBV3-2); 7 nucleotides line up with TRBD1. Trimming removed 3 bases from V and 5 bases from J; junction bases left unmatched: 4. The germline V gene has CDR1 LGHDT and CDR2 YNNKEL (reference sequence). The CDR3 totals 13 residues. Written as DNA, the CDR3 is TGTGCCAGCAGCCAGACAGGGATCAACGAGCAGTACTTC. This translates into CASSQTGINEQYF.

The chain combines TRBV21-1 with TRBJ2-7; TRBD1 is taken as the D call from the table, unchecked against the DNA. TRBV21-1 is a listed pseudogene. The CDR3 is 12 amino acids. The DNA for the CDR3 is TGTGCCAGCCGGGACAGGGTATACGAGCAGTACTTC. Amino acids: CASRDRVYEQYF.

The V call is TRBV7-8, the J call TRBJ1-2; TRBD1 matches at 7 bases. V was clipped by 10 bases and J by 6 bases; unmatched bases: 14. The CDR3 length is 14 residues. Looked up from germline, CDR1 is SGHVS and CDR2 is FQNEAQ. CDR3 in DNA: TGTGCCACAGGGACAGTGTCTTTAAAGGATGGCTACACCTTC. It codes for CATGTVSLKDGYTF. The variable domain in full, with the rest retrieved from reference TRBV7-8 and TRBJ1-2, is GAGVSQSPRYKVAKRGQDVALRCDPISGHVSLFWYQQALGQGPEFLTYFQNEAQLDKSGLPSDRFFAERPEGSVSTLKIQRTQQEDSAVYLCATGTVSLKDGYTFGSGTRLTVV.

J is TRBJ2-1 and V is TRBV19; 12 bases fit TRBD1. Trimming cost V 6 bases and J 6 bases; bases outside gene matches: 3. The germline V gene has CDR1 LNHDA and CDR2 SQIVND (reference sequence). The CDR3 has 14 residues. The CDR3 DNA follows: TGTGCCAGTAGGGGACAGGGGGCGTTCAATGAGCAGTTCTTC. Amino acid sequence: CASRGQGAFNEQFF.

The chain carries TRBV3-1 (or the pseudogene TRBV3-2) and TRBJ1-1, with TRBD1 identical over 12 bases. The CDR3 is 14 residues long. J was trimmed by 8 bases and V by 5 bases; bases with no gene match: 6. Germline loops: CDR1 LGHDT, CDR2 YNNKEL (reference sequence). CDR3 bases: TGTGCCAGCAGCTTAGGGACAGGGGGCGCCGAAGCTTTCTTT. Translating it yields CASSLGTGGAEAFF.